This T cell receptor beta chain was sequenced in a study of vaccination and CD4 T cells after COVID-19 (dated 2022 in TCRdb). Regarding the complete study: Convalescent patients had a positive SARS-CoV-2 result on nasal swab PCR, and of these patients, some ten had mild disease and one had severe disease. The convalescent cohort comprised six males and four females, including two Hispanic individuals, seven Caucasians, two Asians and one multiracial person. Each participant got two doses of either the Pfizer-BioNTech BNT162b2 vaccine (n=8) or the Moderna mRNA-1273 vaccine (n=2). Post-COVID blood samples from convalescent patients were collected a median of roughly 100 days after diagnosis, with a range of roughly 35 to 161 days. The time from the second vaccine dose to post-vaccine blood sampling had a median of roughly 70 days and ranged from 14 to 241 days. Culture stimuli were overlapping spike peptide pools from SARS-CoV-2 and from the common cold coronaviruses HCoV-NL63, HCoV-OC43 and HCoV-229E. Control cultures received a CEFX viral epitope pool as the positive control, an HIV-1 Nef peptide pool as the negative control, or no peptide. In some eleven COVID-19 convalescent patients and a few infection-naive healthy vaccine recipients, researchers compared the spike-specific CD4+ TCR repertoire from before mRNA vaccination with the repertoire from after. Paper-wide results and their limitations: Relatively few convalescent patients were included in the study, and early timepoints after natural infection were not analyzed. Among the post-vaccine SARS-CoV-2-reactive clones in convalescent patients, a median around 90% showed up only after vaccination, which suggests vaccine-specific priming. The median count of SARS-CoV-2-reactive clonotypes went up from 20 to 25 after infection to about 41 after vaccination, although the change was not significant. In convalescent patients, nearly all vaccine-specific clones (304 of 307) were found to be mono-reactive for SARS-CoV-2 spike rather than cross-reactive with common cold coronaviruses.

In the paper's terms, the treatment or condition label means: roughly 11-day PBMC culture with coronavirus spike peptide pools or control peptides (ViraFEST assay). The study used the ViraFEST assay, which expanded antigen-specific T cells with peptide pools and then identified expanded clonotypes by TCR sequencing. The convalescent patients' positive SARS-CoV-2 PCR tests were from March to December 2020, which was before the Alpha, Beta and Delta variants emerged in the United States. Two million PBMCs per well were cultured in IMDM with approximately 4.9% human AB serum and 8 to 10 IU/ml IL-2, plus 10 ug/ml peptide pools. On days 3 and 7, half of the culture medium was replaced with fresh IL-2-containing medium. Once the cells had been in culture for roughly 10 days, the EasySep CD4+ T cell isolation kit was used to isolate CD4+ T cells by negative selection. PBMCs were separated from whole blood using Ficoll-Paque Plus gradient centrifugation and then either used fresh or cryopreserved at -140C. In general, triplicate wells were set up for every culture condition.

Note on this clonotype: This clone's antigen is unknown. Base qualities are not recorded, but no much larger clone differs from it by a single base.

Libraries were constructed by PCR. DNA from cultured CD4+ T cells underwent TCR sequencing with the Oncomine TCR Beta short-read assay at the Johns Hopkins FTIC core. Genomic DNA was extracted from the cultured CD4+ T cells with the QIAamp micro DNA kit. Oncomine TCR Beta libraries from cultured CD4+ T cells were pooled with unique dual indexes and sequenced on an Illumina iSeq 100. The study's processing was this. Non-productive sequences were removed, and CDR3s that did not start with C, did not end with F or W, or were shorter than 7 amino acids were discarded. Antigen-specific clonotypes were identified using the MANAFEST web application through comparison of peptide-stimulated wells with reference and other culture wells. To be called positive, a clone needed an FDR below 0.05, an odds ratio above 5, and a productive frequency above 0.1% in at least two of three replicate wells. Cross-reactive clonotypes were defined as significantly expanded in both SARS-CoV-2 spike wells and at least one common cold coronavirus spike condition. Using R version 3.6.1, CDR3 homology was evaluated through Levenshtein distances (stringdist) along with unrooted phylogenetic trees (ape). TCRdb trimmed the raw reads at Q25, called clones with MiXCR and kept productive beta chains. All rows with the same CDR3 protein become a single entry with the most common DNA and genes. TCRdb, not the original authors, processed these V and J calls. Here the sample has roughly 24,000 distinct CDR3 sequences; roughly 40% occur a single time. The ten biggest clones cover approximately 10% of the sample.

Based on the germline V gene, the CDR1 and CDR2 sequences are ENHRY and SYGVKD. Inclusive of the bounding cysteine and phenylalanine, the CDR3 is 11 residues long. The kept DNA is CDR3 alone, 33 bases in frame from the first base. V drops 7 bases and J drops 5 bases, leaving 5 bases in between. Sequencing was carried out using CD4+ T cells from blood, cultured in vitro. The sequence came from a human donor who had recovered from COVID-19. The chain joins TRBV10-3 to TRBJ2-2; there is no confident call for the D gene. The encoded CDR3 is CAIMATGELFF. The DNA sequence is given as TGTGCCATCATGGCGACCGGGGAGCTGTTTTTT.